This TCR beta chain is from a study of regulatory T cells in long-lasting Graves disease. The time point is: persistent/refractory GD, antithyroid drugs over 5 years with positive TRAb. The authors made the TCR library using RNA they extracted from PBMCs. This clonotype came up a few times. The antigen remains undetermined. The study, taken as a whole, reports: Persistent disease preferred TRBV28, TRBJ1-2 and TRBJ2-5.

From germline, CDR1 is MGHRA and CDR2 YSYEKL. The CDR3 consists of 13 residues. Between the trimmed V and J ends, which lost 1 base and 4 bases, there was a span of 7 bases. HTBI primers from iRepertoire and Arm-PCR of CDR3 regions yielded the TCR beta libraries. In the authors' methods: Among the samples, roughly 61 TRBV and about 15 TRBJ segments were identified. TCRdb recomputed calls from the multiplex PCR reads with MiXCR, one row per CDR3 protein. TCRdb's processing, not the authors', yielded these V and J calls. The sample contains 300,000 to 350,000 distinct CDR3 sequences, roughly 21% of which appear only once.

This chain joins TRBV4-1 and TRBJ2-5, with D uncertain. This clonotype was sampled from a female donor with Graves disease. Here the sequenced sample was peripheral blood mononuclear cells (PBMCs), taken when the disease was refractory, from a patient treated with antithyroid drugs. In nucleotides, the CDR3 is TGCGCCAGCAGCCAAGTGCTGTTAGAGACCCAGTACTTC. Protein sequence: CASSQVLLETQYF.